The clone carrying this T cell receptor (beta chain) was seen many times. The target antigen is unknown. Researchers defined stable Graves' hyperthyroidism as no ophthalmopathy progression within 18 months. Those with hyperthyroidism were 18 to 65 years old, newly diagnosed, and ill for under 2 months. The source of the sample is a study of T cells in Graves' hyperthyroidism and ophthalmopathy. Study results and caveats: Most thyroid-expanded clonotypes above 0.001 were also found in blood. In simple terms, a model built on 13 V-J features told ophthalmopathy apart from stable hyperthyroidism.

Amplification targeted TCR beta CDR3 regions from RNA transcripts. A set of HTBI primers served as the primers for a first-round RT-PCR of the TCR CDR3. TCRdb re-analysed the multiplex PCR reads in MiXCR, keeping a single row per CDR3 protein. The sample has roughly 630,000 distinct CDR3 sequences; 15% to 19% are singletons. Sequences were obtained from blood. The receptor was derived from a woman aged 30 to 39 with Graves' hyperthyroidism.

CDR3 sequence reads: CASMGQPINYGYTF. CDR3 nucleotide sequence: TGTGCCAGCATGGGACAACCGATTAACTATGGCTACACCTTC. The V gene is TRBV2, the J gene TRBJ1-2; D is perhaps TRBD1 (6 bases). The V and J ends lost 7 bases and 1 base respectively, with 13 bases between them. The CDR3 consists of 14 residues. The germline gives CDR1 SNHLY, CDR2 FYNNEI. Together with reference TRBV2 and TRBJ1-2, the CDR3 gives the full variable domain: EPEVTQTPSHQVTQMGQEVILRCVPISNHLYFYWYRQILGQKVEFLVSFYNNEISEKSEIFDDQFSVERPDGSNFTLKIRSTKLEDSAMYFCASMGQPINYGYTFGSGTRLTVV.